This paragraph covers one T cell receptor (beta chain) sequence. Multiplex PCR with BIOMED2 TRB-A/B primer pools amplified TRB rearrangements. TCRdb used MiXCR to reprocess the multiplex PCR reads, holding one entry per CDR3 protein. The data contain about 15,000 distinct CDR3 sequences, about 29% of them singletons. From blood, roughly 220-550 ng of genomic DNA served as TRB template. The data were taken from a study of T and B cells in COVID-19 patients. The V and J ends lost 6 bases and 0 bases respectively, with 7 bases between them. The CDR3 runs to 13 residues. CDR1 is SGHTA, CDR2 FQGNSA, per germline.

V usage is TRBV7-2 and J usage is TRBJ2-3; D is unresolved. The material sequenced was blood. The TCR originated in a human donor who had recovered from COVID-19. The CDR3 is CASRVPSTDTQYF. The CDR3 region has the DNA TGTGCCAGCAGGGTTCCTAGCACAGATACGCAGTATTTT.